The 8 T cell receptor beta chains presented below share a single source sample, sequenced in a study of blood T cells in healthy people across ages. PCR was performed a second time for roughly 6 to 12 cycles using a sample-barcoded 5' primer and a J-beta primer mix. TCRdb processed the 5' RACE reads anew with MiXCR; each CDR3 protein has one entry. This sample carries 850,000 to 1,300,000 distinct CDR3 sequences, more than 40% of them seen once, and the ten largest clones take approximately 17%. Material for sequencing was blood. The receptors shown here come from a woman aged 60-70 years in good health.

The chain couples TRBV21-1 to TRBJ1-1; TRBD1 is the table's D call, not checked against the DNA. TRBV21-1 constitutes a pseudogene. This CDR3 has 15 residues. The CDR3 reads CASSKEGTANTEAFF. The DNA of the CDR3 is TGTGCCAGCAGCAAAGAGGGGACGGCGAACACTGAAGCTTTCTTT.

This rearrangement joins TRBV10-3 to TRBJ2-1; 7 bases line up with TRBD2. CDR1 is ENHRY and CDR2 is SYGVKD in the germline V gene. V was pared by 0 bases and J by 13 bases, with 12 bases of the junction left unmatched. CDR3 length: 15 amino acids. CDR3 nucleotide sequence: TGTGCCATCAGTGAGTCGACAGCAGGGAGGGAGACCCAGTTCTTC. This encodes CAISESTAGRETQFF.

This clonotype appeared a few times. The chain has TRBV4-2 and TRBJ2-4; 9 bases agree with TRBD2. V trimming: 0 bases; J trimming: 5 bases; junction bases outside the gene matches: 11. The CDR3 runs 18 residues. CDR1 is LGHNA and CDR2 is YNFKEQ in the germline V gene. In DNA form, the CDR3 reads TGTGCCAGCAGCCAAGATCCCAGCGGGAGGCGATTGCAAAACATTCAGTACTTC. Its protein product is CASSQDPSGRRLQNIQYF.

V is TRBV10-3 and J is TRBJ2-1; D may be TRBD2 (6 bases). V was shortened by 10 bases and J by 3 bases, with 16 bases between the two germline ends. The germline gives CDR1 ENHRY, CDR2 SYGVKD. The CDR3 is made up of 14 amino acids. CDR3 nucleotide sequence: TGTGCCACCTGGGGGGTCCCAAACTACAATGAGCAGTTCTTC. As protein: CATWGVPNYNEQFF.

This clonotype was counted between two and nine times. One base away lies a much larger clone, so this may be a sequencing read error. This chain joins TRBV29-1 and TRBJ2-3, with 8 bases lining up with TRBD2. Germline lookup yields CDR1 SQVTM and CDR2 ANQGSEA. The length of the CDR3 is 14 residues. The junction had 6 bases not matched to a gene; V was cut back by 4 bases and J by 3 bases. The CDR3 sequence: CSVGAGVGTDTQYF. CDR3 nucleotide sequence: TGCAGCGTTGGAGCGGGAGTAGGGACAGATACGCAGTATTTT.

This clonotype was recorded once. The chain is built from TRBV5-1 and TRBJ2-4; TRBD1 or TRBD2 may be the D gene (5 bases each). The J call may be in error: the DNA end matches TRBJ2-7 better. Germline V CDR1 and CDR2: SGHRS, YFSETQ. The CDR3 runs to 15 residues. This CDR3 reads CASSLDRDGEYEQYF. CDR3 nucleotides: TGCGCCAGCAGCTTGGATCGGGACGGGGAGTACGAGCAGTACTTC.

This chain's CDR3 is CASSFTGKPNTGELFF. Written as DNA, the CDR3 is TGCGCCAGCAGCTTCACAGGGAAACCTAACACCGGGGAGCTGTTTTTT. The chain is built from TRBV5-1 and TRBJ2-2; tentatively, D is TRBD1 (6 bases). This CDR3 has 16 residues. Trimming removed 2 bases from V and 2 bases from J, with 13 bases in between. Germline V gene data show CDR1 as SGHRS and CDR2 as YFSETQ.

J is TRBJ2-7 and V is TRBV12-3 or TRBV12-4; D possibly corresponds to TRBD2 (5 bases). TRBJ2-4 explains the end of the DNA better; the J call may be wrong. This CDR3 has 16 residues. The CDR3 loop reads CASSLVRAALSGIQYF. In nucleotides, the CDR3 is TGTGCCAGCAGTTTAGTACGGGCCGCCTTAAGCGGCATTCAGTACTTC.